This entry concerns a single TCR beta chain. The antigen remains unidentified. Germline V CDR1 and CDR2: SGDLS, YYNGEE. V was trimmed by 0 bases and J by 5 bases, leaving 8 bases between them. This CDR3 spans 14 amino acids. This sample was taken from a study of OX40 agonist ivuxolimab in advanced cancers. Notes on the study in general: Low normalized T-cell clonal expansion also characterized some of the nonresponders. Fewer expanded clones were found on average in CD4+ than in CD8+ T cells.

TCRdb's table, derived via immunoSEQ multiplex PCR, lists solely in-frame clones and lacks some. Among fewer than 80,000 clones, more than 80% were seen once, and the ten largest hold about 5%. The sequencing here drew on CD4+ or CD8+ T cells sorted from blood, taken in a trial of the OX40 agonist ivuxolimab. This sequence was found in an adult with an advanced solid tumor such as melanoma, head and neck, liver or kidney cancer. This chain joins TRBV9 and TRBJ2-2; D is unresolved. The CDR3 DNA reads as TGTGCCAGCAGCGTAGCTGGGTTGACCGGGGAGCTGTTTTTT. It translates to CASSVAGLTGELFF.